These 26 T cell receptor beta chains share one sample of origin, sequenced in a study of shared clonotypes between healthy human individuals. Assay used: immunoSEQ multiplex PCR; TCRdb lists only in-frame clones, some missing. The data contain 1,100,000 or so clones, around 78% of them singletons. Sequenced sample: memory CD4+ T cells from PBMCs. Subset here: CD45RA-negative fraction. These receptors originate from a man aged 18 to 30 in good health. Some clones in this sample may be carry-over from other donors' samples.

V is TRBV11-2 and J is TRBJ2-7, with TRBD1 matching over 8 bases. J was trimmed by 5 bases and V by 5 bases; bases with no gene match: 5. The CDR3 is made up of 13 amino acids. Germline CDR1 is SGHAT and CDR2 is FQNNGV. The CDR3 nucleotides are TGTGCCAGCAGCAGTAGGACAGGGAACGAGCAGTACTTC. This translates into CASSSRTGNEQYF.

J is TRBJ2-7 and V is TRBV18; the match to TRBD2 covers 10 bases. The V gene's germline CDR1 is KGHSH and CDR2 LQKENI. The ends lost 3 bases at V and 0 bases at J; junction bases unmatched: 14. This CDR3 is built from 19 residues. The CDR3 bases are TGTGCCAGCTCACCGACACCCGGGACTAGCGCCTATAGCTCCTACGAGCAGTACTTC. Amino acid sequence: CASSPTPGTSAYSSYEQYF.

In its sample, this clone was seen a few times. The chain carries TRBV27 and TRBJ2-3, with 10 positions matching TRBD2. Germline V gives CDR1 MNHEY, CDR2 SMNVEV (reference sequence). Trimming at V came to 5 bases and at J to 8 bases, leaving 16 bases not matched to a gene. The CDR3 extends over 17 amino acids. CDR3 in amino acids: CASSTEREGGIVGTQYF. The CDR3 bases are TGTGCCAGCAGTACCGAGCGGGAGGGAGGGATCGTCGGTACGCAGTATTTT.

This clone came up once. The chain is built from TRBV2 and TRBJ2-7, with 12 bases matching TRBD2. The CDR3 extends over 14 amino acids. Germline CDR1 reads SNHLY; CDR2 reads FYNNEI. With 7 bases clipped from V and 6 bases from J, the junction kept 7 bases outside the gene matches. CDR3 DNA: TGTGCCAGCACCCTAGCGGGAGGGCCCCTCGAGCAGTACTTC. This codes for CASTLAGGPLEQYF.

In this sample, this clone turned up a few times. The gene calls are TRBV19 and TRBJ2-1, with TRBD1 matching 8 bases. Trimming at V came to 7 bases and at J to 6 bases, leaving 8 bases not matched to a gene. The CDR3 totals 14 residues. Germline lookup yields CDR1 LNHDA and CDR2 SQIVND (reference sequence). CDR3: CASTKRGQGNEQFF. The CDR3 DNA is TGTGCCAGTACCAAAAGAGGACAGGGCAATGAGCAGTTCTTC.

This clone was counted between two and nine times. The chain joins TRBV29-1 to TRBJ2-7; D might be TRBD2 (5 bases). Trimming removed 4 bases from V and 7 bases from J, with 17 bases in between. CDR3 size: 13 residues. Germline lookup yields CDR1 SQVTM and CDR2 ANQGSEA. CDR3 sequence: CSVAGQLTGEQYF. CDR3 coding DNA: TGCAGCGTTGCCGGGCAGTTAACGGGAGAGCAGTACTTC.

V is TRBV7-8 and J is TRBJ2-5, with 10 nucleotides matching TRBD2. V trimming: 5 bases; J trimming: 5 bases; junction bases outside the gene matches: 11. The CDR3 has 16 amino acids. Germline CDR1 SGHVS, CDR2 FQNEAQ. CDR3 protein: CASSQLAGGFGETQYF. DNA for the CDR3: TGTGCCAGCAGCCAATTAGCGGGAGGATTCGGGGAGACCCAGTACTTC.

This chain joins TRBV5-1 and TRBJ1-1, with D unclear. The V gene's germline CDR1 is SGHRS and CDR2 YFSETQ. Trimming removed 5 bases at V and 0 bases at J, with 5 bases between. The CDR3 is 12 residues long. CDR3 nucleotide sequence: TGCGCCAGCAGTCAAATGAACACTGAAGCTTTCTTT. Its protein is CASSQMNTEAFF.

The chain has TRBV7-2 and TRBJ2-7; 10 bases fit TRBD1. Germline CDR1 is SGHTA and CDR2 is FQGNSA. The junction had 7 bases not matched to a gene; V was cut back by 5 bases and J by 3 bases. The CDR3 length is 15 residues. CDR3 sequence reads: CASSLTGGDYYEQYF. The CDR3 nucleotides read TGTGCCAGCAGCCTGACAGGGGGCGATTACTACGAGCAGTACTTC.

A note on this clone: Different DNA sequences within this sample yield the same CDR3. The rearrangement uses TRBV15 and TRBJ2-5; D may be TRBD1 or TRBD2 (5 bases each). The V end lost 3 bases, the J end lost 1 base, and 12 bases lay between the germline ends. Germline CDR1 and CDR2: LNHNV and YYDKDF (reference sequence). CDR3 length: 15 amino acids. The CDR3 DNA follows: TGTGCCACCAGCAGGTCCCCCGGGACCCAAGAGACCCAGTACTTC. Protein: CATSRSPGTQETQYF.

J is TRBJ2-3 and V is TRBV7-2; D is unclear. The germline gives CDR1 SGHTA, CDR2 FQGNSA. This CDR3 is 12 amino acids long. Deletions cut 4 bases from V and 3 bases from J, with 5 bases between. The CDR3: CASSSRTDTQYF. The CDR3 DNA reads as TGTGCCAGCAGCTCGCGGACAGATACGCAGTATTTT.

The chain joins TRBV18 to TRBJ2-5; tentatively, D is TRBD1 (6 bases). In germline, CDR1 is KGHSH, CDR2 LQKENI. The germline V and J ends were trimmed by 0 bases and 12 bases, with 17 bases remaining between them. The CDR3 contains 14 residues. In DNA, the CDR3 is TGTGCCAGCTCACCACCGGGGGCAGGTCAACGAAAGTACTTC. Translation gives CASSPPGAGQRKYF.

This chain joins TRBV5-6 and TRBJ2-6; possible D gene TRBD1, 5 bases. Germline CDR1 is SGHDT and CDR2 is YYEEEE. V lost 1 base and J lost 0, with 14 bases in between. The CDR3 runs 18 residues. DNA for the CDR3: TGTGCCAGCAGCTTGTTCCGAAGACAGAGCTCTGGGGCCAACGTCCTGACTTTC. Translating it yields CASSLFRRQSSGANVLTF.

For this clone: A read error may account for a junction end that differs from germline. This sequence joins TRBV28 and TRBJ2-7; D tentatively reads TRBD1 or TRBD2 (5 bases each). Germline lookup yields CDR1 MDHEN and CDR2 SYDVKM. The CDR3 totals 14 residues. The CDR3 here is CASSSTTGMRQYEF. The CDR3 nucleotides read TGTGCCAGCAGTTCGACGACGGGAATGCGACAGTATGAATTC.

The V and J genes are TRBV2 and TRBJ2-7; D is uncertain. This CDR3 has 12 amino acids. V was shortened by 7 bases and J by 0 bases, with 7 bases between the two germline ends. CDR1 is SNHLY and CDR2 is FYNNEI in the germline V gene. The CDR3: CASTISSYEQYF. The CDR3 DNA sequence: TGTGCCAGCACCATTAGCTCCTACGAGCAGTACTTC.

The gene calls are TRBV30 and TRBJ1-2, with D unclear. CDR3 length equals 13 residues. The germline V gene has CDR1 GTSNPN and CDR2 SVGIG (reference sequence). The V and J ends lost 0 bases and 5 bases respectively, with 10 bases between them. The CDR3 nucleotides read TGTGCCTGGAGTGTGTTGGGTGGATATGGCTACACCTTC. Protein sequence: CAWSVLGGYGYTF. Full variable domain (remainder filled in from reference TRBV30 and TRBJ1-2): SQTIHQWPATLVQPVGSPLSLECTVEGTSNPNLYWYRQAAGRGLQLLFYSVGIGQISSEVPQNLSASRPQDRQFILSSKKLLLSDSGFYLCAWSVLGGYGYTFGSGTRLTVV.

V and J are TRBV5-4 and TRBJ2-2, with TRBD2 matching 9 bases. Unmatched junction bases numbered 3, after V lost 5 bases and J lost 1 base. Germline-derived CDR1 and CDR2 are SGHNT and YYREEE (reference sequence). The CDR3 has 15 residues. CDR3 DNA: TGTGCCAGCAGTTTAGCGGGGGTGAACACCGGGGAGCTGTTTTTT. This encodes CASSLAGVNTGELFF.

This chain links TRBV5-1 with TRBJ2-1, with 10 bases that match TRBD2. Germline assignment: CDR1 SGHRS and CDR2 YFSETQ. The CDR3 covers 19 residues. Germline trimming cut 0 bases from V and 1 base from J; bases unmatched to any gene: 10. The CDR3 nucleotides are TGCGCCAGCAGCTTGGGCGATAGCGGGAGGATATTATCCTACAATGAGCAGTTCTTC. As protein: CASSLGDSGRILSYNEQFF.

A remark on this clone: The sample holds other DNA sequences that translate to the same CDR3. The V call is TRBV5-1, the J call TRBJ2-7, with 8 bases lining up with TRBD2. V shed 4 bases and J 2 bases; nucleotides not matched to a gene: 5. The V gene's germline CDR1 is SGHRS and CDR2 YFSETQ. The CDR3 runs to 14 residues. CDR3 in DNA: TGCGCCAGCAGCGCTGCTAGCGGGCCCTACGAGCAGTACTTC. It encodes CASSAASGPYEQYF.

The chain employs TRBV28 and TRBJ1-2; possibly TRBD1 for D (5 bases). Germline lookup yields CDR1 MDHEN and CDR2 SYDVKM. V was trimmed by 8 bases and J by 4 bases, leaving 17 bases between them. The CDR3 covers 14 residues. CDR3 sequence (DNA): TGTGCCAGCGGGACCTATGCCGCTCGCTATGGCTACACCTTC. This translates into CASGTYAARYGYTF.

DNA for the CDR3: TGCAGTGCTGGCAGGGGAGAAGTGTACACCTTC. As protein: CSAGRGEVYTF. This chain uses TRBV20-1 with TRBJ1-2; D may be TRBD1 (6 bases). The germline V gene encodes CDR1 DFQATT and CDR2 SNEGSKA (reference sequence). Between the trimmed V and J ends, which lost 5 bases and 11 bases, there was a span of 15 bases. This CDR3 spans 11 amino acids.

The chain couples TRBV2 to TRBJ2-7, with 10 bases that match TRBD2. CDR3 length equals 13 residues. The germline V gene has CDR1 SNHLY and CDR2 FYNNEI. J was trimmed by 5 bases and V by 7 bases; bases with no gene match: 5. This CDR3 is CASITSGTDEQYF. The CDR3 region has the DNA TGTGCCAGCATAACTAGCGGGACGGACGAGCAGTACTTC.

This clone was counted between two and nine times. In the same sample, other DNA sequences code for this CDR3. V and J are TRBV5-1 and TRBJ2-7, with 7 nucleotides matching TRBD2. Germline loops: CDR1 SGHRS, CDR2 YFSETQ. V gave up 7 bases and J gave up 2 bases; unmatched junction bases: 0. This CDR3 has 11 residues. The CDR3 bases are TGCGCCAGCCGGGAGGCCTACGAGCAGTACTTC. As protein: CASREAYEQYF.

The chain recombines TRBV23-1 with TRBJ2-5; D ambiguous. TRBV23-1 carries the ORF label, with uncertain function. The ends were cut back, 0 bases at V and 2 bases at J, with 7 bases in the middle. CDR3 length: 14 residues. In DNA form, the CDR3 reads TGCGCCAGCAGTCAATCCCTGCTACAAGAGACCCAGTACTTC. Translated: CASSQSLLQETQYF.

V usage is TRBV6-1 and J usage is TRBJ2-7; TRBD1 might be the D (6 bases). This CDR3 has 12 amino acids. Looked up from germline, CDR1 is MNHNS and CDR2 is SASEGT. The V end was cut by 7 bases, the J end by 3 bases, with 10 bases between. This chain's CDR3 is CASNRVIYEQYF. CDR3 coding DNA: TGTGCCAGCAACAGGGTGATCTACGAGCAGTACTTC.

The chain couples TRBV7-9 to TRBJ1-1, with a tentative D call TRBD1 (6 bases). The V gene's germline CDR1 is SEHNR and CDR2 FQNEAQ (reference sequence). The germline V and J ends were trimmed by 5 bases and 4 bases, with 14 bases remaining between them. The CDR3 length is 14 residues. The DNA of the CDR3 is TGTGCCAGCAGCACCCGGACAGAAATCACTGAAGCTTTCTTT. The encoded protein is CASSTRTEITEAFF.